These 2 T cell receptor beta chains were all obtained from the same sample, sequenced in a study of regulatory and conventional T cells in RAG deficiency. TCRdb's table, derived via immunoSEQ multiplex PCR, lists solely in-frame clones and lacks some. This sample has around 33,000 clones, with about 87% found just once. These data are also associated with another study on regulatory T cells. From that paper: Primers: 52 TRBV forward and 13 TRBJ reverse.

The sequenced sample consisted of CD8+ T cells sorted from blood. The source is a human donor in good health.

This clone is a singleton in its sample. The chain combines TRBV27 with TRBJ1-1, with D perhaps matching TRBD1 (5 bases). V gave up 8 bases and J gave up 0 bases, with 10 bases separating them. This CDR3 has 13 amino acids. The germline CDR1 and CDR2 sequences are MNHEY and SMNVEV (reference sequence). This CDR3 reads CASGGGVNTEAFF. The CDR3 DNA follows: TGTGCCAGCGGAGGAGGGGTGAACACTGAAGCTTTCTTT.

This clone appeared a single time. The V gene is TRBV11-2, the J gene TRBJ1-2; no clear D gene. This CDR3 contains 14 residues. From germline, CDR1 is SGHAT and CDR2 FQNNGV. Trimming left V 3 bases short and J 4 bases short, with 12 bases between. The CDR3 loop reads CASSFNGGLYGYTF. As DNA, the CDR3 is TGTGCCAGCAGCTTTAACGGAGGTCTCTATGGCTACACCTTC.